Each of the 27 T cell receptor beta chains below was sequenced from the same sample in a study of Graves' ophthalmopathy and Graves' hyperthyroidism (dated by TCRdb to the late 2010s). Sequencing was performed on an Illumina HiSeq 2000. For repertoire sequencing, the TCR beta CDR3 regions were amplified from RNA transcripts. A first-round RT-PCR used HTBI primers with the Qiagen OneStep RT-PCR kit, followed by a second-round multiplex PCR, size selection and purification. TCRdb reworked the public reads: Q25 trimming with fastp, MiXCR clone assembly, productive beta chains retained. Rows are combined by CDR3 protein, so each entry shows the most common genes and DNA. The sample table lists some 360,000 distinct CDR3 sequences, about 15% of them with a count of one. The ten largest clonotypes hold 2.4% of the sample. Specimen: peripheral blood. Receptors originate from an adult woman with stable Graves' hyperthyroidism.

Ten or more counts support this clonotype. This chain joins TRBV2 and TRBJ2-2; 12 positions agree with TRBD2. The CDR3 loop spans 16 amino acids. The ends lost 5 bases at V and 2 bases at J; junction bases unmatched: 3. CDR1 is SNHLY, CDR2 FYNNEI, per germline. DNA for the CDR3: TGTGCCAGCAGTCGACTAGCGGGAGAAAACACCGGGGAGCTGTTTTTT. It yields the protein CASSRLAGENTGELFF.

The rearrangement uses TRBV18 and TRBJ2-1; D could derive from TRBD1 or TRBD2 (5 bases each). Deletions cut 3 bases from V and 1 base from J, with 10 bases between. Germline assignment: CDR1 KGHSH and CDR2 LQKENI. This CDR3 comprises 15 residues. For the CDR3, the DNA is TGTGCCAGCTCACCCGGGACCAAATCCTACAATGAGCAGTTCTTC. Protein: CASSPGTKSYNEQFF.

This clonotype has at least ten counts. V is TRBV6-5 and J is TRBJ1-5, with D maybe TRBD1 (6 bases). Germline V gives CDR1 MNHEY, CDR2 SVGAGI. Trimming stripped 6 bases from V and 0 bases from J, with 9 bases between. The CDR3 sequence is 14 residues long. The CDR3 sequence is CASSGQPSNQPQHF. Written as DNA, the CDR3 is TGTGCCAGCAGCGGACAGCCTAGCAATCAGCCCCAGCATTTT.

This clonotype occurred many times. The gene calls are TRBV28 and TRBJ1-5; perhaps TRBD1 as D (5 bases). Germline lookup yields CDR1 MDHEN and CDR2 SYDVKM. The V end was cut by 2 bases, the J end by 6 bases, with 11 bases between. CDR3 length: 14 amino acids. The CDR3 DNA reads as TGTGCCAGCAGTTTAGTCCAGGGTCGTCAGCCCCAGCATTTT. It specifies CASSLVQGRQPQHF.

This clonotype was counted between two and nine times. The V and J genes are TRBV3-1 and TRBJ1-1, with TRBD1 matching over 9 bases. This CDR3 region has 13 residues. After removal of 3 bases from V and 10 bases from J, the junction contained 6 bases not matched to a gene. CDR1 LGHDT and CDR2 YNNKEL come from the germline V gene (reference sequence). CDR3 DNA: TGTGCCAGCAGCCAGTCGGACAGGGGAGCAGCTTTCTTT. This gives the protein CASSQSDRGAAFF.

Worth noting for this clonotype: This may be a read error, as it is one base from a much larger clone. The conserved phenylalanine or tryptophan normally closing the CDR3 is absent here, so this likely arose from a read error. The genes are TRBV20-1 and TRBJ1-5, with 7 bases aligning to TRBD1. Germline CDR1 reads DFQATT; CDR2 reads SNEGSKA (reference sequence). Trimming took 0 bases from V and 7 from J; bases not matched to a gene: 6. This CDR3 has 14 amino acids. The CDR3 protein is CSARDITGEQPQHL. In DNA, the CDR3 is TGCAGTGCTAGAGATATAACAGGGGAACAGCCCCAGCATTTG.

This clonotype was seen many times. The junction does not match germline at one end; this may be a read error. As DNA, the CDR3 is TGTGCCGCGGCCCAGTGGGACAGCGCGAAGGTGGACTTC. Amino acid sequence: CAAAQWDSAKVDF. This chain links TRBV27 with TRBJ2-7, with 7 bases lining up with TRBD1. CDR3 size: 13 residues. Germline lookup yields CDR1 MNHEY and CDR2 SMNVEV (reference sequence).

This clonotype was counted many times. The chain combines TRBV6-5 with TRBJ2-7; 10 nucleotides agree with TRBD2. This CDR3 comprises 16 residues. The J segment lost 5 bases and the V segment lost 2 bases, leaving 9 bases of the junction unmatched. CDR1 is MNHEY, CDR2 SVGAGI, per germline. This chain's CDR3 is CASSYALLAGLDEQYF. As DNA, the CDR3 is TGTGCCAGCAGTTACGCGCTACTAGCGGGACTCGACGAGCAGTACTTC.

In this sample, this clonotype turned up many times. The chain uses TRBV20-1 and TRBJ1-1; tentatively, D is TRBD1 (5 bases). The length of the CDR3 is 13 residues. The ends were cut back, 5 bases at V and 2 bases at J, with 12 bases in the middle. Germline V gene lookup returns CDR1 DFQATT and CDR2 SNEGSKA (reference sequence). The CDR3 region is CSAVGGVNTEAFF. The CDR3 coding sequence is TGCAGTGCTGTTGGGGGGGTAAACACTGAAGCTTTCTTT.

This clonotype was recorded many times. A much larger clone is a single base away; this may be a read error. The V call is TRBV6-1, the J call TRBJ2-7, with 8 bases aligning to TRBD2. The CDR3 sequence is 12 residues long. The trim removed 8 bases at V and 6 bases at J, leaving 6 bases unmatched. Looked up from germline, CDR1 is MNHNS and CDR2 is SASEGT. The CDR3: CASGPLAAEQYF. The CDR3 nucleotides read TGTGCCAGCGGTCCACTAGCGGCCGAGCAGTACTTC.

Many counts were recorded for this clonotype. This chain connects TRBV7-8 to TRBJ2-7; TRBD1 might be the D (5 bases). Trimming cost V 1 base and J 2 bases, with 12 bases left between them. Germline CDR1 is SGHVS and CDR2 is FQNEAQ. The CDR3 contains 15 residues. This chain's CDR3 is CASSLDWGRTYEQYF. DNA of the CDR3: TGTGCCAGCAGCTTAGACTGGGGCAGGACCTACGAGCAGTACTTC.

This chain connects TRBV14 to TRBJ1-2; 12 bases map to TRBD1. The CDR3 sequence is 15 residues long. Per the germline V gene, CDR1 is SGHDN and CDR2 is FVKESK. V gave up 5 bases and J gave up 4 bases; unmatched junction bases: 5. CDR3 sequence: CASSYGTGGLYGYTF. CDR3 DNA sequence: TGTGCCAGCAGCTACGGGACAGGGGGCCTCTATGGCTACACCTTC.

The chain uses TRBV3-1 and TRBJ2-7; 12 nucleotides line up with TRBD1. The junction had 9 bases not matched to a gene; V was cut back by 4 bases and J by 2 bases. The CDR3 is 17 residues long. Germline assignment: CDR1 LGHDT and CDR2 YNNKEL (reference sequence). DNA for the CDR3: TGTGCCAGCAGCCCTTTCCCCGGGACAGGGGGCCCCTACGAGCAGTACTTC. Translation gives CASSPFPGTGGPYEQYF.

This clonotype was observed at least ten times. V is TRBV30 and J is TRBJ1-1; weak D call: TRBD1 (5 bases). Trimming shortened V by 1 base and J by 5 bases, and 8 bases separated the two germline ends. This CDR3 region has 12 residues. Germline V gives CDR1 GTSNPN, CDR2 SVGIG (reference sequence). This chain's CDR3 is CAWSGEGTEAFF. The CDR3 DNA reads TGTGCCTGGAGTGGGGAGGGGACTGAAGCTTTCTTT.

This clonotype was recorded at least ten times. The rearrangement joins TRBV4-1 to TRBJ1-1, with D unclear. Germline CDR1 and CDR2: MGHRA and YSYEKL. The CDR3 length is 12 residues. The V end lost 4 bases, the J end lost 6 bases, and 9 bases lay between the germline ends. This CDR3 reads CASSLQGSEAFF. In DNA form, the CDR3 reads TGCGCCAGCAGCCTCCAAGGGTCTGAAGCTTTCTTT.

This clonotype was picked up many times. The V and J genes are TRBV20-1 and TRBJ2-5, with D maybe TRBD2 (5 bases). This CDR3 has 15 residues. Germline CDR1 and CDR2: DFQATT and SNEGSKA (reference sequence). V lost 6 bases to trimming and J lost 1 base, with 18 bases between them. The CDR3: CSAISLVGVQETQYF. The CDR3 DNA sequence: TGCAGTGCCATTAGTTTAGTGGGAGTCCAAGAGACCCAGTACTTC.

This clonotype came up many times. The rearrangement joins TRBV12-3 or TRBV12-4 to TRBJ2-5; unclear D gene. The CDR3 covers 13 residues. Trimming removed 1 base at V and 1 base at J, with 4 bases between. CDR3 region: CASSLVSQETQYF. For the CDR3, the DNA is TGTGCCAGCAGTTTAGTCAGCCAAGAGACCCAGTACTTC.

This clonotype showed up many times. V is TRBV12-5 and J is TRBJ2-7; TRBD2 aligns across 7 bases. The length of the CDR3 is 16 residues. J lost 4 bases, V lost 0 bases, and 9 bases had no gene match. CDR1 and CDR2 from the germline V gene are LGHNT and FRNRAP. For the CDR3, the DNA is TGTGCTAGTGGTTTGGTACTTCGGCGGGAGTTTTACGAGCAGTACTTC. Translating gives CASGLVLRREFYEQYF.

The chain uses TRBV11-2 and TRBJ1-1, with D possibly being TRBD1 (5 bases). Germline CDR1 SGHAT, CDR2 FQNNGV. V lost 6 bases to trimming and J lost 1 base, with 18 bases between them. The CDR3 covers 16 residues. In nucleotides, the CDR3 is TGTGCCAGCAGAAAATTTGGAGGGACTGAGAACACTGAAGCTTTCTTT. Encoded protein: CASRKFGGTENTEAFF. Using reference TRBV11-2 and TRBJ1-1 for the parts outside the CDR3, the full variable domain is EAGVAQSPRYKIIEKRQSVAFWCNPISGHATLYWYQQILGQGPKLLIQFQNNGVVDDSQLPKDRFSAERLKGVDSTLKIQPAKLEDSAVYLCASRKFGGTENTEAFFGQGTRLTVV.

As to this clonotype: The junction does not match germline at one end; this may be a read error. The chain combines TRBV5-1 with TRBJ1-5; D unclear. Germline CDR1 reads SGHRS; CDR2 reads YFSETQ. The CDR3 length is 13 residues. The CDR3 DNA sequence: TGCGCCAGCGGCTTATCCGGGAATCAGCCCCAGCATTTT. Encoded protein: CASGLSGNQPQHF.

This clonotype has a count of ten or more. The CDR3 region is CASSLARAVNTEAFF. The CDR3 DNA reads TGTGCCAGCAGCTTAGCGCGGGCAGTTAACACTGAAGCTTTCTTT. This rearrangement joins TRBV7-9 to TRBJ1-1; D is unresolved. The germline CDR1 and CDR2 sequences are SEHNR and FQNEAQ (reference sequence). The CDR3 spans 15 residues. Deletions cut 0 bases from V and 2 bases from J, with 10 bases between.

This clonotype was counted many times. Its ends do not fully match the called genes, so a read error is possible. The rearrangement joins TRBV15 to TRBJ2-4; D might be TRBD2 (6 bases). Germline CDR1 reads LNHNV; CDR2 reads YYDKDF (reference sequence). The CDR3 runs to 15 residues. CDR3 nucleotides: TGTGCCACCAGCAGAGATAAGGGACTGGGGAACATTAAGTACTTC. Amino acids: CATSRDKGLGNIKYF.

This clonotype was seen only a few times. The genes are TRBV5-1 and TRBJ1-2; D call uncertain. V gave up 4 bases and J gave up 1 base, with 17 bases separating them. This CDR3 spans 16 amino acids. CDR1 and CDR2 (germline): SGHRS, YFSETQ. CDR3 sequence: CASSTSWGSDNYGYTF. The CDR3 DNA follows: TGCGCCAGCAGCACCTCATGGGGTTCCGATAACTATGGCTACACCTTC. Using reference TRBV5-1 and TRBJ1-2 for the parts outside the CDR3, the full variable domain is KAGVTQTPRYLIKTRGQQVTLSCSPISGHRSVSWYQQTPGQGLQFLFEYFSETQRNKGNFPGRFSGRQFSNSRSEMNVSTLELGDSALYLCASSTSWGSDNYGYTFGSGTRLTVV.

CDR3 loop: CASSPALAGEGETQYF. Here the CDR3 DNA reads TGTGCCAGCTCACCCGCCCTAGCGGGAGAGGGGGAGACCCAGTACTTC. This chain joins TRBV18 and TRBJ2-5; 10 bases align to TRBD2. Trimming removed 3 bases from V and 5 bases from J; junction bases left unmatched: 9. The CDR3 spans 16 residues. Germline-derived CDR1 and CDR2 are KGHSH and LQKENI.

In this sample, this clonotype turned up many times. V gene TRBV7-9 combines with J gene TRBJ2-5, with 16 bases aligning to TRBD2. Germline CDR1 SEHNR, CDR2 FQNEAQ (reference sequence). V was clipped by 5 bases and J by 5 bases; unmatched bases: 5. CDR3 size: 16 residues. CDR3 DNA sequence: TGTGCCAGCAGCCCGGGACTAGCGGGAGGGCCGGAGACCCAGTACTTC. This sequence encodes CASSPGLAGGPETQYF.

This clonotype has ten or more counts. The chain links TRBV2 to TRBJ2-7; D unclear. The CDR3 consists of 13 residues. Germline values: CDR1 SNHLY, CDR2 FYNNEI. Trimming shortened V by 6 bases and J by 3 bases, and 12 bases separated the two germline ends. The CDR3 DNA reads as TGTGCCAGCAGACCAGACGCAAGCTACGAGCAGTACTTC. Its translation is CASRPDASYEQYF.

This clonotype came up many times. J is TRBJ1-1 and V is TRBV27; TRBD1 matches at 9 bases. J lost 5 bases, V lost 5 bases, and 12 bases had no gene match. The CDR3 has 16 residues. Looked up from germline, CDR1 is MNHEY and CDR2 is SMNVEV (reference sequence). CDR3 sequence reads: CASSPASGQGYTEAFF. The CDR3 nucleotides are TGTGCCAGCAGTCCAGCCTCGGGACAGGGATATACTGAAGCTTTCTTT.